This TCR beta chain was sequenced during a study of blood T cell repertoires in COVID-19. Patients of the Seattle cohort, enrolled during active infection, were followed longitudinally. The CDR3 has 16 amino acids. Trimming took 1 base from V and 6 from J; bases not matched to a gene: 10. Germline CDR1 and CDR2: LGHNA and YNFKEQ. TCRdb keeps only in-frame clones here, not all; method: immunoSEQ multiplex PCR. The sample consists of over 150,000 clones, 65% to 85% of them appearing once. The V and J genes are TRBV4-2 and TRBJ1-2; 8 bases agree with TRBD1. The clonotype originates from a woman aged 40 to 55 with COVID-19, enrolled during active disease. The sequenced material came from peripheral blood. The CDR3 nucleotides read TGTGCCAGCAGCCAAGGACAGGGGATGCGGGCAAATGGCTACACCTTC. It translates to CASSQGQGMRANGYTF.